This T cell receptor (beta chain) was retrieved from a study of T cells after yellow fever vaccination. Whole-study context: Libraries from low-cell-number fractions were prepared with the SMART-Seq v4 Ultra Low Input RNA kit. Points from the study as a whole: Post-booster reappearance was seen for most primary-vaccination clones (roughly 97% CD4, 75% to 90% CD8). Repertoires sorted by FACS could include abundant clonotypes that are contaminants from the bulk population.

CDR1 and CDR2 from the germline V gene are SGHDT and YYEEEE. With V trimmed by 3 bases and J by 4 bases, 6 bases remained unmatched. The CDR3 runs to 14 residues. This clonotype was found many times. Its specificity is unknown. The study made its TCR cDNA through 5'RACE template switching. That step introduced a universal primer site along with UMIs. MiXCR, run by TCRdb on the 5' RACE reads, gives a single entry per CDR3 protein. The sample lists approximately 600,000 distinct CDR3 sequences, roughly an eighth occurring once. The TCR sequence derives from a man aged 25-45 years who received the YFV17D yellow fever vaccine. Here the sequenced sample was PBMCs, taken on the day of the yellow fever booster vaccination. V is TRBV5-6 and J is TRBJ2-7; TRBD2 matches at 8 bases. This CDR3 is CASSSVSGTYEQYF. The CDR3 DNA reads TGTGCCAGCAGCTCCGTTAGCGGGACTTACGAGCAGTACTTC.